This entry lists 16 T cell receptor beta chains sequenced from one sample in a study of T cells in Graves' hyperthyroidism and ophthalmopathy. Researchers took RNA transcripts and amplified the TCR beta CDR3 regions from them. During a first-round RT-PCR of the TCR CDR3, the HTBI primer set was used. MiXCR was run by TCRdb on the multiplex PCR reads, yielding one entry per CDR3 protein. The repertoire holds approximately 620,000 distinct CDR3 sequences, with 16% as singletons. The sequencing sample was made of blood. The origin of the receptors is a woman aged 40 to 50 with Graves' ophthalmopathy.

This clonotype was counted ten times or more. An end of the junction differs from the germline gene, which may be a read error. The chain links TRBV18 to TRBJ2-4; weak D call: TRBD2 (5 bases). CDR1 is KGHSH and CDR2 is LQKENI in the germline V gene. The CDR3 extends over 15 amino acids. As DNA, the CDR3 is TGTGCCAGCTCCCCACTAGAGAATGCCAAAAACATTCAGTACTTC. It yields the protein CASSPLENAKNIQYF.

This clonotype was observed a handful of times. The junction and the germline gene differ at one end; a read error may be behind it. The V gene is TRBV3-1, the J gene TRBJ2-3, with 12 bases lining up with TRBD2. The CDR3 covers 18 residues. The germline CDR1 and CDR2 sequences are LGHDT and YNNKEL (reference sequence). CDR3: CAGSLKGRLAGATDTQYF. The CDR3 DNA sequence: TGTGCCGGCAGCCTGAAGGGAAGACTAGCGGGGGCCACAGATACGCAGTATTTT.

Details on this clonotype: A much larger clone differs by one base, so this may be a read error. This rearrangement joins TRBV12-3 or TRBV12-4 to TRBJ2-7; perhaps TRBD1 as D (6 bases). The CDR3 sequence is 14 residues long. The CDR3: CASSTDSFSYGQYF. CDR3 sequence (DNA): TGTGCCAGCAGTACGGACAGTTTCTCCTACGGGCAGTACTTC.

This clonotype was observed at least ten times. In DNA, the CDR3 is TGTGCCAGCAGAGACTATAGCAATCAGCCCCAGCATTTT. It is translated as CASRDYSNQPQHF. The chain employs TRBV28 and TRBJ1-5; D is unresolved. The germline gives CDR1 MDHEN, CDR2 SYDVKM. The CDR3 length is 13 residues. V was cut by 6 bases and J by 0 bases, with 6 bases left in between. Full variable domain (rest looked up from reference TRBV28 and TRBJ1-5): DVKVTQSSRYLVKRTGEKVFLECVQDMDHENMFWYRQDPGLGLRLIYFSYDVKMKEKGDIPEGYSVSREKKERFSLILESASTNQTSMYLCASRDYSNQPQHFGDGTRLSIL.

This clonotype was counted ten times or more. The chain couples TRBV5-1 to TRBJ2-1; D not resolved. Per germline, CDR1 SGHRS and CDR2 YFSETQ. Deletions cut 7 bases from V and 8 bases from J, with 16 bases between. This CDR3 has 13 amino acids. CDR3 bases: TGCGCCAGCGGTGCCAGCTTCTTTGATGAGCAGTTCTTC. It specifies CASGASFFDEQFF. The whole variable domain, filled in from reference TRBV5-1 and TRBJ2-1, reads KAGVTQTPRYLIKTRGQQVTLSCSPISGHRSVSWYQQTPGQGLQFLFEYFSETQRNKGNFPGRFSGRQFSNSRSEMNVSTLELGDSALYLCASGASFFDEQFFGPGTRLTVL.

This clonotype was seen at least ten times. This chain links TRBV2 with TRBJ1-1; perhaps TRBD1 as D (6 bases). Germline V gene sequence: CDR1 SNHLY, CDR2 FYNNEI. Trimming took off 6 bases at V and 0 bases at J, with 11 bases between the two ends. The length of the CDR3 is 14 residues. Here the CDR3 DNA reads TGTGCCAGCAGAAGACAGGTAGTGAACACTGAAGCTTTCTTT. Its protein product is CASRRQVVNTEAFF.

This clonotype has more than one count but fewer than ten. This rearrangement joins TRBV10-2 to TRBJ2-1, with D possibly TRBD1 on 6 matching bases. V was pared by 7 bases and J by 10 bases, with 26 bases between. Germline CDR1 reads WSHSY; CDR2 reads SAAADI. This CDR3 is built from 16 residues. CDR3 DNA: TGCGCCAGCACTACAACAGGGAATTTAGGAGATTTAGAGCAGTTCTTC. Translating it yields CASTTTGNLGDLEQFF.

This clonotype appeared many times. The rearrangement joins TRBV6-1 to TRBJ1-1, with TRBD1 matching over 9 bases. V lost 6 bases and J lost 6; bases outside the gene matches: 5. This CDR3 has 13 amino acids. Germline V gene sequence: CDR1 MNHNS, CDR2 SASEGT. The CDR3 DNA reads TGTGCCAGCAGACGGGACAGGGAATCTGAAGCTTTCTTT. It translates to CASRRDRESEAFF.

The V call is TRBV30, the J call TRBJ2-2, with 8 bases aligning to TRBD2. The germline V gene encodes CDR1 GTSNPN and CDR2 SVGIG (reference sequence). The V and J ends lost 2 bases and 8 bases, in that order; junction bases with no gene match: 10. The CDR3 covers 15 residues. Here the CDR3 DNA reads TGTGCCTGGAGTTCCCCCAAGCGGGAGACGGGGGAGCTGTTTTTT. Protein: CAWSSPKRETGELFF. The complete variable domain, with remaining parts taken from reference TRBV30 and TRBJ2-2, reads SQTIHQWPATLVQPVGSPLSLECTVEGTSNPNLYWYRQAAGRGLQLLFYSVGIGQISSEVPQNLSASRPQDRQFILSSKKLLLSDSGFYLCAWSSPKRETGELFFGEGSRLTVL.

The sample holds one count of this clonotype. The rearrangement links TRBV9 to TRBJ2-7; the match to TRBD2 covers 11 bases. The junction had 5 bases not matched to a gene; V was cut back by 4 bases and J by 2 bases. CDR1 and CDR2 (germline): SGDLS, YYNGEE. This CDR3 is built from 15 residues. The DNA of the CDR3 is TGTGCCAGCAGCATGGGACTAGCGGCCACCTACGAGCAGTACTTC. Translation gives CASSMGLAATYEQYF. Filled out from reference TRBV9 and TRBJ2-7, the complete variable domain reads DSGVTQTPKHLITATGQRVTLRCSPRSGDLSVYWYQQSLDQGLQFLIQYYNGEERAKGNILERFSAQQFPDLHSELNLSSLELGDSALYFCASSMGLAATYEQYFGPGTRLTVT.

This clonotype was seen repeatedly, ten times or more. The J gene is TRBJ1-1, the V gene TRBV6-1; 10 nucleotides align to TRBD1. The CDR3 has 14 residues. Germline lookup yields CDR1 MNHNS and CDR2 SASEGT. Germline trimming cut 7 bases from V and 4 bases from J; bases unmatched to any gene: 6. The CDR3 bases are TGTGCCAGCACGGGACAGGGGCGCAGCACTGAAGCTTTCTTT. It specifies CASTGQGRSTEAFF.

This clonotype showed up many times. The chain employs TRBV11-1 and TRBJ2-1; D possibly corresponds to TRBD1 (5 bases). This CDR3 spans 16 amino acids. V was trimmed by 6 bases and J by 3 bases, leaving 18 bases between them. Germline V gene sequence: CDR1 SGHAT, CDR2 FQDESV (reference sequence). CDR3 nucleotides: TGTGCCAGCAGTCCCGTGGGGCAGACTGACTACAATGAGCAGTTCTTC. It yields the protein CASSPVGQTDYNEQFF. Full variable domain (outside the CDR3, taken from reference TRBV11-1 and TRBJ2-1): EAEVAQSPRYKITEKSQAVAFWCDPISGHATLYWYRQILGQGPELLVQFQDESVVDDSQLPKDRFSAERLKGVDSTLKIQPAELGDSAMYLCASSPVGQTDYNEQFFGPGTRLTVL.

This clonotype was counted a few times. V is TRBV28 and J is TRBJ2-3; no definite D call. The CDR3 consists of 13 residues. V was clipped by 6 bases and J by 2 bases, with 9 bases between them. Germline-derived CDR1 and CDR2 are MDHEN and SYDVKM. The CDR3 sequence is CASRKHHTDTQYF. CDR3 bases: TGTGCCAGCAGGAAACACCACACAGATACGCAGTATTTT.

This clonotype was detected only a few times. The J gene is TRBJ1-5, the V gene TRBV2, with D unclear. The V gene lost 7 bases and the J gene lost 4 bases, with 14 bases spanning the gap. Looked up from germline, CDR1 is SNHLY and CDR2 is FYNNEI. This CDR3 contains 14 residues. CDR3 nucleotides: TGTGCCAGCAACAGTGTGGCCGCTAATCAGCCCCAGCATTTT. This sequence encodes CASNSVAANQPQHF.

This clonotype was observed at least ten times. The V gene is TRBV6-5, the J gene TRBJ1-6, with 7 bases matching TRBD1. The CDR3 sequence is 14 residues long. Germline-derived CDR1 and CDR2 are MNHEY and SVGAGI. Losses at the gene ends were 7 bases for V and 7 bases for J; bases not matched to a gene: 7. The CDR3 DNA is TGTGCCAGCACACGACAGGGTGAGAATTCACCCCTCCACTTT. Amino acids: CASTRQGENSPLHF.

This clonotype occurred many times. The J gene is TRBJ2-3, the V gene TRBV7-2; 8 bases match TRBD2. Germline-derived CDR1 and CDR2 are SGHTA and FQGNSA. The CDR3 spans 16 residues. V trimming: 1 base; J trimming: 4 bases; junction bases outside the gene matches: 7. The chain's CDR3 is CASSLVPSGSADTQYF. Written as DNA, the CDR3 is TGTGCCAGCAGCTTAGTTCCAAGCGGGAGTGCAGATACGCAGTATTTT.